The 4 T cell receptor beta chains reported below all come from one sample, sequenced in a study of tumor-infiltrating lymphocytes in localized non-small cell lung cancer (dated by TCRdb to the early 2020s). Receptor amplification or capture employed the immunoSEQ multiplex PCR assay. The table comes from immuneACCESS by way of TCRdb, which keeps in-frame sequences with V and J called. Part of the clones is missing from these tables; in studies checked, under half for an unresolved V gene and the rest for unknown reasons. Here the sample has 15,000 to 20,000 clones; approximately 70% occur a single time. The ten most abundant clones make up approximately 4% of the sample. Sequencing was done on a sample of lung tumor tissue. The origin of the receptors is a human donor with non-small cell lung cancer.

The V and J genes are TRBV30 and TRBJ1-3; TRBD1 might be the D (5 bases). CDR1 and CDR2 from the germline V gene are GTSNPN and SVGIG (reference sequence). Trimming took off 3 bases at V and 1 base at J, with 7 bases between the two ends. This CDR3 contains 13 residues. The CDR3 DNA reads TGTGCCTGGAGCAGGGTTTCTGGAAACACCATATATTTT. This sequence encodes CAWSRVSGNTIYF.

This rearrangement joins TRBV27 to TRBJ2-7; TRBD1 is a possible D gene (6 bases). Deletions cut 0 bases from V and 1 base from J, with 7 bases between. The germline gives CDR1 MNHEY, CDR2 SMNVEV (reference sequence). The CDR3 totals 14 residues. This CDR3 is CASSLSDRSYEQYF. The CDR3 DNA reads TGTGCCAGCAGTTTATCGGACAGATCCTACGAGCAGTACTTC.

This chain connects TRBV28 to TRBJ2-7; 7 bases match TRBD1. This CDR3 contains 15 residues. After removal of 4 bases from V and 4 bases from J, the junction contained 10 bases not matched to a gene. Per germline, CDR1 MDHEN and CDR2 SYDVKM. CDR3 nucleotides: TGTGCCAGCAGTTCTCGGACAGGATTGCAATACGAGCAGTACTTC. Its protein product is CASSSRTGLQYEQYF.

J is TRBJ1-5 and V is TRBV6-1, with D possibly being TRBD1 (5 bases). Germline CDR1 MNHNS, CDR2 SASEGT. The ends were cut back, 10 bases at V and 1 base at J, with 17 bases in the middle. This CDR3 has 15 amino acids. CDR3 amino acids: CATNTLGASNQPQHF. CDR3 bases: TGTGCCACGAATACTCTCGGGGCGAGCAATCAGCCCCAGCATTTT.